The sequence of this TCR beta chain was determined in a study of T cell repertoires in cytomegalovirus infection. Study-level background: Recently identified HLA-C-restricted and well-studied HLA-B-restricted CMV epitopes were used. From public TCR beta signatures came an indication of both CMV infection and matching HLA type.

Study-level results: CMV-specific TCR beta clonotypes restricted by HLA-C dominated the ex vivo response.

As to this clonotype: Its cognate antigen is unknown.

Trimming cost V 4 bases and J 6 bases, with 18 bases left between them. CDR1 and CDR2 (germline): SGHVS, FQNEAQ. The CDR3 spans 15 residues. Each CDR3 protein gets one entry after TCRdb re-called the reads with MiXCR. This table has around 570,000 distinct CDR3 sequences, roughly 42% appearing once. The specimen was cultured PBMCs, collected from culture after CMV antigen stimulation. The V call is TRBV7-8, the J call TRBJ2-5; D remains ambiguous. This sequence originates from a human donor in good health (CMV status not recorded). Some clones in this sample may be carry-over from other donors' samples. The CDR3 sequence is CASSSRSLSLKTQYF. DNA for the CDR3: TGTGCCAGCAGCTCAAGGTCCTTAAGTTTAAAGACCCAGTACTTC.